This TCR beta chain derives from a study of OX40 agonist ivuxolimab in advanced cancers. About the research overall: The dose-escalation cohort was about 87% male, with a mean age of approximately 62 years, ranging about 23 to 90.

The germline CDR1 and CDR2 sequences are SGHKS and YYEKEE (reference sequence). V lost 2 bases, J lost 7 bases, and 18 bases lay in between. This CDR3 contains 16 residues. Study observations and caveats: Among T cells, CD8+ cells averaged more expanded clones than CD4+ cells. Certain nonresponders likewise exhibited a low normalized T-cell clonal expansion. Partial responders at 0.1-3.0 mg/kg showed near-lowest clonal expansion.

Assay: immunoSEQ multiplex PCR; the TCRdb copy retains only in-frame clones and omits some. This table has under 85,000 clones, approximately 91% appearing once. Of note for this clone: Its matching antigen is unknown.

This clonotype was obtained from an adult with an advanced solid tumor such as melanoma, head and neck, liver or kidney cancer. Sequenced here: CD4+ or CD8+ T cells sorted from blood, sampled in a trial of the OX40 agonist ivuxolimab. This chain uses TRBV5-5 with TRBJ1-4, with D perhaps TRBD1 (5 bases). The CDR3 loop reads CASSFRPEWGTEKLFF. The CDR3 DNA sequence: TGTGCCAGCAGCTTTCGCCCGGAATGGGGCACTGAAAAACTGTTTTTT.